The 25 T cell receptor beta chains below all came from one sample that was sequenced in a study of cytomegalovirus exposure and HLA in healthy donors. Researchers ran the PCR with 60 Vbeta and 13 Jbeta primers. Assay used: immunoSEQ multiplex PCR; TCRdb lists only in-frame clones, some missing. This sample has around 140,000 clones, with 75% to 85% found just once. Sequencing input: PBMCs. The receptors here all came from a woman between 18 and 30 years old in good health and CMV-seropositive.

The count of this clone is one. The junction does not match germline at one end; this may be a read error. The chain uses TRBV7-9 and TRBJ2-1; D perhaps matches TRBD2 (5 bases). The CDR3 loop spans 16 amino acids. The germline CDR1 and CDR2 sequences are SEHNR and FQNEAQ (reference sequence). DNA of the CDR3: TGTTCCAGCAGCATCCGTCGGGGAATCGGTATCAATGAGCAGTTCTTC. It encodes CSSSIRRGIGINEQFF.

This chain connects TRBV6-1 to TRBJ2-7; 7 bases line up with TRBD1. Germline V gene data show CDR1 as MNHNS and CDR2 as SASEGT. V lost 1 base to trimming and J lost 3 bases; unmatched junction nucleotides: 9. The CDR3 totals 16 residues. The CDR3 loop reads CASSEEIGAGGYEQYF. CDR3 nucleotides: TGTGCCAGCAGTGAAGAAATCGGTGCAGGGGGCTACGAGCAGTACTTC.

This clone was recorded a few times. The CDR3 protein is CASSRTGGSGTYEQYF. For the CDR3, the DNA is TGTGCCAGCAGCCGAACAGGGGGAAGTGGGACCTACGAGCAGTACTTC. The chain is built from TRBV7-9 and TRBJ2-7; 8 nucleotides line up with TRBD1. Per germline, CDR1 SEHNR and CDR2 FQNEAQ (reference sequence). The CDR3 totals 16 residues. V dropped 5 bases and J dropped 2; count of bases not matched to a gene: 11.

This clone was picked up one time. CDR3 DNA: TGTGCCAGTGATCCGGGACAGGGTACAGATACGCAGTATTTT. Translated: CASDPGQGTDTQYF. The rearrangement uses TRBV6-6 and TRBJ2-3, with TRBD1 matching over 9 bases. The germline V gene has CDR1 MNHNY and CDR2 SVGAGI (reference sequence). V was clipped by 9 bases and J by 3 bases; unmatched bases: 7. The CDR3 totals 14 residues.

The chain uses TRBV6-5 and TRBJ2-7; TRBD1 agrees at 10 bases. J gave up 6 bases and V 5 bases, and 4 bases lay outside the gene matches. The CDR3 runs 13 residues. Germline-derived CDR1 and CDR2 are MNHEY and SVGAGI. The CDR3 here is CASSPDRGGEQYF. Here the CDR3 DNA reads TGTGCCAGCAGTCCGGACAGGGGGGGCGAGCAGTACTTC.

This rearrangement joins TRBV4-1 to TRBJ1-1; 7 bases align to TRBD1. This CDR3 comprises 15 residues. CDR1 and CDR2 (germline): MGHRA, YSYEKL. With V trimmed by 2 bases and J by 4 bases, 7 bases remained unmatched. CDR3 sequence reads: CASSQSTGAGTEAFF. In nucleotides, the CDR3 is TGCGCCAGCAGCCAAAGCACAGGGGCGGGCACTGAAGCTTTCTTT.

This clone was observed a single time. The chain has TRBV4-1 and TRBJ2-5, with no clear D. Trimming left V 0 bases short and J 0 bases short, with 14 bases between. This CDR3 region has 17 residues. From germline, CDR1 is MGHRA and CDR2 YSYEKL. In DNA, the CDR3 is TGCGCCAGCAGCCAAGATCCCGCGAACAGCTACCAAGAGACCCAGTACTTC. It codes for CASSQDPANSYQETQYF.

This clone was seen only a few times. This rearrangement joins TRBV6-1 to TRBJ1-2, with D possibly being TRBD1 (6 bases). CDR3 size: 13 residues. Between the trimmed V and J ends, which lost 3 bases and 8 bases, there was a span of 13 bases. CDR1 is MNHNS, CDR2 SASEGT, per germline. CDR3 in DNA: TGTGCCAGCAGTGAGTGGCAGGGGAACGGCTACACCTTC. As protein: CASSEWQGNGYTF.

This chain's CDR3 is CASSQDSLAGGRGETQYF. In nucleotides, the CDR3 is TGCGCCAGCAGCCAAGATTCACTAGCGGGGGGCAGGGGAGAGACCCAGTACTTC. The chain employs TRBV4-1 and TRBJ2-5; 12 nucleotides align to TRBD2. Germline CDR1 MGHRA, CDR2 YSYEKL. The CDR3 is made up of 18 amino acids. Unmatched junction bases numbered 9, after V lost 0 bases and J lost 4 bases.

The chain joins TRBV19 to TRBJ2-3; 9 nucleotides agree with TRBD1. Per the germline V gene, CDR1 is LNHDA and CDR2 is SQIVND (reference sequence). CDR3 length: 16 residues. V lost 6 bases to trimming and J lost 1 base; unmatched junction nucleotides: 8. CDR3 sequence reads: CASRNLGQGGTDTQYF. As DNA, the CDR3 is TGTGCCAGTAGAAACCTGGGACAGGGTGGCACAGATACGCAGTATTTT.

The rearrangement uses TRBV30 and TRBJ2-3, with 10 nucleotides matching TRBD2. J lost 4 bases, V lost 1 base, and 5 bases had no gene match. Germline CDR1 and CDR2: GTSNPN and SVGIG (reference sequence). The CDR3 is made up of 15 amino acids. The CDR3 DNA follows: TGTGCCTGGAGTGATGGAGCGGGGGGGCCAGATACGCAGTATTTT. This encodes CAWSDGAGGPDTQYF.

The V and J genes are TRBV27 and TRBJ1-1; maybe TRBD1 (5 bases). The CDR3 has 15 residues. Looked up from germline, CDR1 is MNHEY and CDR2 is SMNVEV (reference sequence). The ends were cut back, 8 bases at V and 7 bases at J, with 23 bases in the middle. The chain's CDR3 is CASLSRQGGLDEAFF. CDR3 nucleotides: TGTGCCAGCCTCTCTCGGCAGGGCGGTTTGGATGAAGCTTTCTTT.

V and J are TRBV2 and TRBJ2-7; 7 nucleotides line up with TRBD1. Germline CDR1 is SNHLY and CDR2 is FYNNEI. The length of the CDR3 is 15 residues. Unmatched junction bases numbered 11, after V lost 6 bases and J lost 3 bases. This CDR3 is CASRSRGTVNYEQYF. CDR3 coding DNA: TGTGCCAGCAGGTCCAGGGGGACGGTTAACTACGAGCAGTACTTC.

Written as DNA, the CDR3 is TGTGCCAGCATGCCGAGGTTTCCTGGTGAAAAACTGTTTTTT. Protein sequence: CASMPRFPGEKLFF. This sequence joins TRBV6-1 and TRBJ1-4; unclear D gene. Germline V gene data show CDR1 as MNHNS and CDR2 as SASEGT. The CDR3 totals 14 residues. Trimming stripped 7 bases from V and 7 bases from J, with 16 bases between.

The chain employs TRBV27 and TRBJ2-3; tentative D call: TRBD1 (6 bases). CDR3 length: 18 residues. Germline CDR1 reads MNHEY; CDR2 reads SMNVEV (reference sequence). V lost 10 bases and J lost 2, with 28 bases in between. CDR3 coding DNA: TGTGCCACCTTAGCCGGGACAATCCCTCCAAAATCCACAGATACGCAGTATTTT. It is translated as CATLAGTIPPKSTDTQYF.

This clone occurred once. The chain combines TRBV6-5 with TRBJ2-3; 10 bases align to TRBD2. The V gene's germline CDR1 is MNHEY and CDR2 SVGAGI. Trimming at V came to 0 bases and at J to 3 bases, leaving 3 bases not matched to a gene. This CDR3 is built from 16 residues. CDR3 sequence reads: CASSYSSGGLTDTQYF. CDR3 DNA: TGTGCCAGCAGTTACTCTAGCGGGGGGCTTACAGATACGCAGTATTTT.

For this clone: Within the sample, other DNA sequences also encode this same CDR3. The chain couples TRBV18 to TRBJ2-5; D gene uncertain. This CDR3 region has 13 residues. From germline, CDR1 is KGHSH and CDR2 LQKENI. V was cut by 6 bases and J by 1 base, with 9 bases left in between. DNA for the CDR3: TGTGCCAGCTCCCCAAACAGCCAAGAGACCCAGTACTTC. Amino acid sequence: CASSPNSQETQYF. Full variable domain (rest looked up from reference TRBV18 and TRBJ2-5): NAGVMQNPRHLVRRRGQEARLRCSPMKGHSHVYWYRQLPEEGLKFMVYLQKENIIDESGMPKERFSAEFPKEGPSILRIQQVVRGDSAAYFCASSPNSQETQYFGPGTRLLVL.

The chain carries TRBV5-1 and TRBJ1-3; D is perhaps TRBD1 (5 bases). Per the germline V gene, CDR1 is SGHRS and CDR2 is YFSETQ. V lost 4 bases and J 1 base, leaving 9 bases between the germline ends. The CDR3 has 14 residues. CDR3 sequence: CASSPTVSGNTIYF. The CDR3 DNA sequence: TGCGCCAGCAGCCCGACAGTGTCTGGAAACACCATATATTTT.

The chain links TRBV5-6 to TRBJ1-4, with 9 positions matching TRBD1. The CDR3 totals 14 residues. V lost 6 bases and J lost 7; bases outside the gene matches: 7. From germline, CDR1 is SGHDT and CDR2 YYEEEE. This CDR3 reads CASNGQGLGEKLFF. The CDR3 DNA is TGTGCCAGCAACGGACAGGGGCTTGGTGAAAAACTGTTTTTT. Full variable domain (outside the CDR3, taken from reference TRBV5-6 and TRBJ1-4): DAGVTQSPTHLIKTRGQQVTLRCSPKSGHDTVSWYQQALGQGPQFIFQYYEEEERQRGNFPDRFSGHQFPNYSSELNVNALLLGDSALYLCASNGQGLGEKLFFGSGTQLSVL.

In its sample, this clone was seen once. CDR3 sequence reads: CATSLKGRGTTGELFF. The CDR3 DNA reads TGTGCCACCTCACTTAAGGGTCGGGGGACCACCGGGGAGCTGTTTTTT. This rearrangement joins TRBV19 to TRBJ2-2; weak D call: TRBD2 (6 bases). The CDR3 is 16 residues long. V lost 10 bases to trimming and J lost 4 bases, with 22 bases between them. In germline, CDR1 is LNHDA, CDR2 SQIVND (reference sequence).

V usage is TRBV28 and J usage is TRBJ1-6; D gene ambiguous. Between the trimmed V and J ends, which lost 4 bases and 9 bases, there was a span of 7 bases. Germline CDR1 is MDHEN and CDR2 is SYDVKM. The CDR3 has 12 amino acids. CDR3 coding DNA: TGTGCCAGCAGTTCGAGTATTTCACCCCTCCACTTT. It specifies CASSSSISPLHF.

The chain couples TRBV6-5 to TRBJ2-7; TRBD2 agrees at 9 bases. This CDR3 spans 14 amino acids. Germline assignment: CDR1 MNHEY and CDR2 SVGAGI. The V gene end was trimmed by 8 bases and the J gene end by 3 bases; junction bases not matched to a gene: 8. Written as DNA, the CDR3 is TGTGCCAGCGCCTCGGTAGCGGGGGTCTACGAGCAGTACTTC. Encoded protein: CASASVAGVYEQYF.

V gene TRBV5-8 combines with J gene TRBJ2-3, with D unresolved. Germline CDR1 SGHTS, CDR2 YDEGEE. Trimming removed 0 bases at V and 9 bases at J, with 17 bases between. The length of the CDR3 is 15 residues. The CDR3 coding sequence is TGTGCCAGCAGCTTGGCAGTTCTCCAAACGTTAACGCAGTATTTT. The encoded protein is CASSLAVLQTLTQYF. The complete variable domain, with remaining parts taken from reference TRBV5-8 and TRBJ2-3, reads EAGVTQSPTHLIKTRGQQATLRCSPISGHTSVYWYQQALGLGLQFLLWYDEGEERNRGNFPPRFSGRQFPNYSSELNVNALELEDSALYLCASSLAVLQTLTQYFGPGTRLTVL.

The V call is TRBV6-1, the J call TRBJ2-2; TRBD1 is a possible D gene (6 bases). This CDR3 region has 15 residues. With 2 bases removed from V and 4 bases from J, the gap between germline ends came to 11 bases. Germline loops: CDR1 MNHNS, CDR2 SASEGT. CDR3 DNA sequence: TGTGCCAGCAGTGAATACAGGGATGGCACCGGGGAGCTGTTTTTT. It specifies CASSEYRDGTGELFF.

A single count supports this clone. This rearrangement joins TRBV9 to TRBJ1-1; D perhaps matches TRBD1 (6 bases). Trimming removed 3 bases at V and 4 bases at J, with 13 bases between. The CDR3 is made up of 14 amino acids. Germline assignment: CDR1 SGDLS and CDR2 YYNGEE. The CDR3 DNA sequence: TGTGCCAGCAGCGGCGGGGGGCTTAGCACTGAAGCTTTCTTT. Translation gives CASSGGGLSTEAFF.